Following are 8 T cell receptor beta chains from one sample sequenced in a study of shared clonotypes between healthy human individuals. Using immunoSEQ multiplex PCR, the repertoire was profiled, and TCRdb retains in-frame clones only, with some absent. The sample has 2 million to 2.5 million clones; 85% to 95% are singletons. The sequenced sample consisted of naive CD4+ T cells from PBMCs. Subset: CD45RA+ positively selected. Receptor source: a man younger than 35 in good health. Some clones in this sample may be carry-over from other donors' samples.

The rearrangement links TRBV28 to TRBJ1-1, with 8 bases matching TRBD1. Looked up from germline, CDR1 is MDHEN and CDR2 is SYDVKM. The V segment lost 1 base and the J segment 1 base; nucleotides outside the gene matches: 5. CDR3 length: 16 residues. The CDR3 reads CASSLSGGAGNTEAFF. The DNA of the CDR3 is TGTGCCAGCAGTTTATCAGGGGGCGCGGGGAACACTGAAGCTTTCTTT.

This clone has only a few counts. J is TRBJ1-2 and V is TRBV19; D uncertain. The germline V gene has CDR1 LNHDA and CDR2 SQIVND (reference sequence). The ends were cut back, 7 bases at V and 4 bases at J, with 7 bases in the middle. This CDR3 is 11 amino acids long. The CDR3 DNA follows: TGTGCCAGTAAGGCAGCCTATGGCTACACCTTC. This encodes CASKAAYGYTF.

V usage is TRBV9 and J usage is TRBJ2-1; TRBD2 aligns across 8 bases. J gave up 9 bases and V 10 bases, and 15 bases lay outside the gene matches. Germline CDR1 is SGDLS and CDR2 is YYNGEE. The CDR3 spans 14 residues. The CDR3 DNA reads as TGTGCCGGAGGGGGTAGCGGGGTAGAGGGTGAGCAGTTCTTC. This codes for CAGGGSGVEGEQFF.

V usage is TRBV4-3 and J usage is TRBJ1-3; a possible D gene is TRBD1 (6 bases). The V and J ends lost 0 bases and 4 bases respectively, with 16 bases between them. The CDR3 runs to 17 residues. Germline CDR1 reads LGHNA; CDR2 reads YSLEER. CDR3: CASSQDRGRGTGNTIYF. In DNA, the CDR3 is TGCGCCAGCAGCCAAGATCGGGGCAGGGGAACGGGAAACACCATATATTTT.

The chain is built from TRBV5-1 and TRBJ2-1; TRBD2 matches 10 bases. The germline gives CDR1 SGHRS, CDR2 YFSETQ. The CDR3 runs to 16 residues. The V segment lost 4 bases and the J segment 5 bases; nucleotides outside the gene matches: 9. The CDR3 sequence is CASSPLTSGPHNEQFF. The CDR3 DNA follows: TGCGCCAGCAGCCCGTTGACTAGCGGGCCCCACAATGAGCAGTTCTTC.

V usage is TRBV18 and J usage is TRBJ1-3; 7 nucleotides line up with TRBD1. Germline lookup yields CDR1 KGHSH and CDR2 LQKENI. This CDR3 is built from 16 residues. The V gene end was trimmed by 6 bases and the J gene end by 4 bases; junction bases not matched to a gene: 12. CDR3 in amino acids: CASSPWDSHSGNTIYF. CDR3 coding DNA: TGTGCCAGCTCGCCTTGGGACAGCCACTCGGGAAACACCATATATTTT.

This clone has just one count. V usage is TRBV28 and J usage is TRBJ1-2; 8 bases align to TRBD1. V lost 5 bases and J lost 8; bases outside the gene matches: 4. Per germline, CDR1 MDHEN and CDR2 SYDVKM. The CDR3 loop spans 12 amino acids. The CDR3 protein is CASSETGEGYTF. The CDR3 nucleotides are TGTGCCAGCAGTGAGACAGGGGAGGGCTACACCTTC.

The chain recombines TRBV9 with TRBJ2-5; tentatively, D is TRBD1 (6 bases). The CDR3 totals 15 residues. The germline V and J ends were trimmed by 0 bases and 5 bases, with 14 bases remaining between them. In germline, CDR1 is SGDLS, CDR2 YYNGEE. This CDR3 reads CASSVATFRGETQYF. DNA for the CDR3: TGTGCCAGCAGCGTAGCTACGTTCAGGGGTGAGACCCAGTACTTC.